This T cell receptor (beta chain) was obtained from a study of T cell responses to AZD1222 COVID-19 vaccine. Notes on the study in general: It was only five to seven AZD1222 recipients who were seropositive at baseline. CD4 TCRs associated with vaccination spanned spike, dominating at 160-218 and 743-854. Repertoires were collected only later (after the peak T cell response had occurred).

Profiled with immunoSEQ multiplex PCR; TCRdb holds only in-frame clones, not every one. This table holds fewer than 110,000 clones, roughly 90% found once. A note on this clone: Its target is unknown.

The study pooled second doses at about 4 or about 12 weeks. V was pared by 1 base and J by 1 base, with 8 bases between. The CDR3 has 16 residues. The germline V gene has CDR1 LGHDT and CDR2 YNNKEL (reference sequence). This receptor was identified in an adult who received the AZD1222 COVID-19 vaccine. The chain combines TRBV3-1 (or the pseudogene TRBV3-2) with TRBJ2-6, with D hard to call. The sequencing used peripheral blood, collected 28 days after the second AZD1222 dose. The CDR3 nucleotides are TGTGCCAGCAGCCAAGCAGGTCGGTCTGGGGCCAACGTCCTGACTTTC. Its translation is CASSQAGRSGANVLTF.